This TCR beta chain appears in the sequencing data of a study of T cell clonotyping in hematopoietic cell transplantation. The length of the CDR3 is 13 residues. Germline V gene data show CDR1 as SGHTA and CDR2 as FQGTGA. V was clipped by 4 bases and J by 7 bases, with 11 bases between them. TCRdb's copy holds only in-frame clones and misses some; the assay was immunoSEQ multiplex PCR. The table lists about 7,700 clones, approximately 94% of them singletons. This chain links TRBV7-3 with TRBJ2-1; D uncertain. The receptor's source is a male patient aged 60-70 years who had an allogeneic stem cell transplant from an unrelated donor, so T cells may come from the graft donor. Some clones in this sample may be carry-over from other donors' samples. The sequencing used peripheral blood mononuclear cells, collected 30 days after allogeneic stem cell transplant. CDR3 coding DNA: TGTGCCAGCAGCTCCACCTTCGGAAATGAGCAGTTCTTC. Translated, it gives CASSSTFGNEQFF.